This T cell receptor beta chain was sequenced for a study of control samples from healthy donors and cancer patients. The data were produced by immunoSEQ multiplex PCR, yet TCRdb's version contains in-frame clones alone and is incomplete. The table lists approximately 170,000 clones, roughly 95% of them singletons. The length of the CDR3 is 13 residues. J gave up 6 bases and V 2 bases, and 3 bases lay outside the gene matches. Germline V lookup: CDR1 MNHEY, CDR2 SVGEGT. Notes on this clone: This sample also contains other DNA sequences that code for the same CDR3.

The specimen sequenced was blood. The origin of this receptor is a woman between 55 and 75 years old in good health. The J gene is TRBJ1-1, the V gene TRBV6-2 or TRBV6-3, with 7 bases lining up with TRBD1. Written as DNA, the CDR3 is TGTGCCAGCAGTTACGACAGGGACGCTGAAGCTTTCTTT. This translates into CASSYDRDAEAFF.